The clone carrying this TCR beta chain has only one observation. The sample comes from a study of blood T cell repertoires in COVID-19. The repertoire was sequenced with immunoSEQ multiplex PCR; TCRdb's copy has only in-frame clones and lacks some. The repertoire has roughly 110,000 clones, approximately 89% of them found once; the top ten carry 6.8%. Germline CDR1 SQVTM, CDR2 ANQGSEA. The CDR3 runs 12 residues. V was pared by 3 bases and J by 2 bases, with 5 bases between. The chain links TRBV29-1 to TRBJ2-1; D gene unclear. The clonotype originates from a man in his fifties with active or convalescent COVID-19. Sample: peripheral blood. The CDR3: CSVDIPYNEQFF. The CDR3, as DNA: TGCAGCGTTGATATTCCCTACAATGAGCAGTTCTTC.